Here is one T cell receptor beta chain with its context. This record comes from a study of T cell responses to AZD1222 COVID-19 vaccine. The CDR3 has 14 amino acids. V lost 5 bases and J 3 bases, leaving 14 bases between the germline ends. CDR1 and CDR2 (germline): SGHVS, FNYEAQ. Measured with immunoSEQ multiplex PCR; TCRdb has only the in-frame clones, and not every one. The sample consists of 95,000 to 150,000 clones, 80% to 90% of them appearing once. The chain couples TRBV7-6 to TRBJ2-7; D perhaps matches TRBD1 (6 bases). The receptor comes from an adult in good health. Material: peripheral blood, obtained on day 0 of AZD1222 vaccination. For the CDR3, the DNA is TGTGCCAGCAGCCCCGGACAGAAAGGCTACGAGCAGTACTTC. It translates to CASSPGQKGYEQYF.